This T cell receptor (beta chain) was found in a study of Ad26.COV2.S vaccination and SARS-CoV-2 variants. About the research overall: Donor got 5x10^10 or 1x10^11 viral particles of Ad26.COV2.S.

Noted treatment: roughly 19 received Ad26.COV2.S at low or high dose, single or two shots; about 5 received placebo; per-sample allocation not given. The investigators took samples on day 63 after the first vaccine or placebo injection. It was an adult aged 18-55 years in Boston who was the donor. Between the trimmed V and J ends, which lost 6 bases and 6 bases, there was a span of 15 bases. CDR1 is MNHEY and CDR2 is SVGAGI in the germline V gene. The CDR3 runs to 15 residues. Measured with immunoSEQ multiplex PCR; TCRdb has only the in-frame clones, and not every one. The data contain hundreds of thousands of clones, around 89% of them singletons.

The sample here was peripheral blood, taken in a trial of Ad26.COV2.S vaccine versus placebo. This sequence originates from a person between 18 and 60 years old who received the Ad26.COV2.S COVID-19 vaccine or a placebo. This chain links TRBV6-5 with TRBJ1-6; no firm D call. The CDR3 here is CASRILPGVNSPLHF. The CDR3 DNA reads TGTGCCAGCAGAATTCTCCCGGGAGTTAATTCACCCCTCCACTTT.